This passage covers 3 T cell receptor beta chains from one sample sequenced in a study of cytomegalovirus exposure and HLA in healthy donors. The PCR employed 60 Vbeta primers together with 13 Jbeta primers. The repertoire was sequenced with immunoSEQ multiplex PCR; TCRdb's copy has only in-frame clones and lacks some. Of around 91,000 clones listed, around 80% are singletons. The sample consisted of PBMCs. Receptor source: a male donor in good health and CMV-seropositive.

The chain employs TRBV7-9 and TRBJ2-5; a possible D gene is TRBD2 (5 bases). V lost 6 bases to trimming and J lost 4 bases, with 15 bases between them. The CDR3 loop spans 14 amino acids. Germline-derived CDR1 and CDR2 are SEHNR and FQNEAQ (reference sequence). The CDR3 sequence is CASRTIAAGETQYF. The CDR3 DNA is TGTGCCAGCAGGACTATAGCAGCTGGAGAGACCCAGTACTTC.

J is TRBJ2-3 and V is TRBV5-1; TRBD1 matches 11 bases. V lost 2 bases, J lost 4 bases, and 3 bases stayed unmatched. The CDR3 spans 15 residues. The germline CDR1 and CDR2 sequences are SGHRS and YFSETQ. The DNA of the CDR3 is TGCGCCAGCAGCTTTTCGGGACAGGGGGCAGATACGCAGTATTTT. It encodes CASSFSGQGADTQYF.

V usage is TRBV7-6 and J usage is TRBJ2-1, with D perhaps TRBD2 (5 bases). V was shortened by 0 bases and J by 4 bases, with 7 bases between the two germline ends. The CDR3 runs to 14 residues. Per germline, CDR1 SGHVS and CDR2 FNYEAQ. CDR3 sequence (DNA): TGTGCCAGCAGCTTAGCGGGAGTGTACAATGAGCAGTTCTTC. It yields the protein CASSLAGVYNEQFF.